A single sample is the source of the 24 T cell receptor beta chains below, sequenced in a study of shared clonotypes between healthy human individuals. Assay: immunoSEQ multiplex PCR; the TCRdb copy retains only in-frame clones and omits some. The table lists about 2 million clones, about 95% of them singletons. Only CD45RO-negative cells positively selected for CCR7 counted as naive CD8 cells, so terminally differentiated effector memory CD45RA+ cells were excluded. The sample taken for sequencing was naive CD8+ T cells sorted from blood. The receptors originated from a man aged 18-30 years in good health.

The V and J genes are TRBV5-1 and TRBJ2-3, with 13 bases matching TRBD2. V trimming: 1 base; J trimming: 4 bases; junction bases outside the gene matches: 3. This CDR3 comprises 16 residues. Germline lookup yields CDR1 SGHRS and CDR2 YFSETQ. CDR3 sequence: CASSLIGLAGADTQYF. CDR3 nucleotides: TGCGCCAGCAGCTTGATAGGACTAGCGGGGGCAGATACGCAGTATTTT.

The chain links TRBV12-5 to TRBJ1-5; possibly TRBD1 for D (6 bases). The CDR3 extends over 15 amino acids. Trimming cost V 7 bases and J 3 bases, with 16 bases left between them. The germline CDR1 and CDR2 sequences are LGHNT and FRNRAP. The CDR3 spells CASVEGGWVNQPQHF. The CDR3 nucleotides read TGTGCTAGTGTTGAGGGGGGATGGGTCAATCAGCCCCAGCATTTT.

The V call is TRBV9, the J call TRBJ2-1, with D perhaps matching TRBD1 (5 bases). Germline V CDR1 and CDR2: SGDLS, YYNGEE. CDR3 length: 16 residues. Trimming cost V 1 base and J 7 bases, with 18 bases left between them. The CDR3 is CASSVLSGQLINEQFF. CDR3 sequence (DNA): TGTGCCAGCAGCGTACTATCCGGACAATTGATTAATGAGCAGTTCTTC.

V and J are TRBV11-2 and TRBJ2-4; D ambiguous. The CDR3 spans 18 residues. The germline V and J ends were trimmed by 5 bases and 2 bases, with 22 bases remaining between them. Germline-derived CDR1 and CDR2 are SGHAT and FQNNGV. In nucleotides, the CDR3 is TGTGCCAGCAGCGCCCCTGGGTGGGTAGAAGGTTCCAAAAACATTCAGTACTTC. Translating it yields CASSAPGWVEGSKNIQYF.

V is TRBV7-9 and J is TRBJ2-7; the match to TRBD1 covers 8 bases. The V segment lost 4 bases and the J segment 5 bases; nucleotides outside the gene matches: 7. Germline CDR1 SEHNR, CDR2 FQNEAQ (reference sequence). The CDR3 is made up of 14 amino acids. This CDR3 is CASSYRDRPDEQYF. The CDR3 nucleotides are TGTGCCAGCAGCTACCGGGACAGGCCCGACGAGCAGTACTTC.

About this clone itself: Other DNA sequences in this specimen translate into the identical CDR3. Written as DNA, the CDR3 is TGTGCCAGCAGCGCAAGCGGTTCTAGCACAGATACGCAGTATTTT. It is translated as CASSASGSSTDTQYF. The chain is built from TRBV9 and TRBJ2-3; a possible D gene is TRBD2 (5 bases). The germline V and J ends were trimmed by 3 bases and 0 bases, with 11 bases remaining between them. CDR1 is SGDLS, CDR2 YYNGEE, per germline. The CDR3 contains 15 residues.

The chain has TRBV10-3 and TRBJ2-2; tentative D call: TRBD1 (5 bases). This CDR3 spans 14 amino acids. The V end was cut by 2 bases, the J end by 6 bases, with 10 bases between. Germline V CDR1 and CDR2: ENHRY, SYGVKD. CDR3 nucleotide sequence: TGTGCCATCAGTGAGAGCAGGGAACCCGGGGAGCTGTTTTTT. Translated, it gives CAISESREPGELFF.

This clone was seen only once. The same CDR3 can be traced to other DNA sequences in this sample. This chain uses TRBV5-1 with TRBJ1-1; unclear D gene. CDR1 SGHRS and CDR2 YFSETQ come from the germline V gene. V lost 0 bases and J 7 bases, leaving 7 bases between the germline ends. This CDR3 spans 12 amino acids. The CDR3: CASSLAGGEAFF. The CDR3 DNA follows: TGCGCCAGCAGCTTGGCCGGAGGTGAAGCTTTCTTT.

The chain carries TRBV30 and TRBJ2-3; D gene ambiguous. Germline lookup yields CDR1 GTSNPN and CDR2 SVGIG (reference sequence). The CDR3 length is 13 residues. Between the trimmed V and J ends, which lost 1 base and 6 bases, there was a span of 11 bases. Here the CDR3 reads CAWSEASPDTQYF. As DNA, the CDR3 is TGTGCCTGGAGTGAGGCCTCCCCGGATACGCAGTATTTT.

The rearrangement links TRBV4-1 to TRBJ1-1; D perhaps matches TRBD1 (5 bases). V lost 1 base, J lost 3 bases, and 18 bases lay in between. The length of the CDR3 is 17 residues. Per the germline V gene, CDR1 is MGHRA and CDR2 is YSYEKL. CDR3 bases: TGCGCCAGCAGCCAAGTCCCGGTCCAGGGATTGGACACTGAAGCTTTCTTT. Its translation: CASSQVPVQGLDTEAFF.

The chain joins TRBV19 to TRBJ2-7, with D possibly called TRBD1 or TRBD2 (6 bases each). Germline V gene lookup returns CDR1 LNHDA and CDR2 SQIVND (reference sequence). V dropped 7 bases and J dropped 4 bases, with 23 bases sitting between them. CDR3 length: 16 residues. The CDR3 is CASIESRGGLKYEQYF. As DNA, the CDR3 is TGTGCCAGTATTGAAAGTCGTGGGGGGCTTAAGTACGAGCAGTACTTC. The full variable domain, in which reference TRBV19 and TRBJ2-7 provide the parts outside the CDR3, is DGGITQSPKYLFRKEGQNVTLSCEQNLNHDAMYWYRQDPGQGLRLIYYSQIVNDFQKGDIAEGYSVSREKKESFPLTVTSAQKNPTAFYLCASIESRGGLKYEQYFGPGTRLTVT.

Concerning this clone itself: The sample carries other DNA sequences with the same CDR3. The chain employs TRBV27 and TRBJ2-1; D gene unclear. V was clipped by 5 bases and J by 0 bases, with 8 bases between them. This CDR3 is built from 14 residues. Germline CDR1 MNHEY, CDR2 SMNVEV (reference sequence). This chain's CDR3 is CASSLRSSYNEQFF. The CDR3 DNA is TGTGCCAGCAGTCTCCGGAGCTCCTACAATGAGCAGTTCTTC.

This chain connects TRBV6-5 to TRBJ2-7; TRBD2 might be the D (5 bases). Per germline, CDR1 MNHEY and CDR2 SVGAGI. The V end was cut by 5 bases, the J end by 2 bases, with 10 bases between. The CDR3 is 13 residues long. The CDR3 loop is CASSPPGTYEQYF. The CDR3 nucleotides are TGTGCCAGCAGTCCTCCGGGGACCTACGAGCAGTACTTC.

The V call is TRBV13, the J call TRBJ1-1; D ambiguous. V lost 7 bases and J 0 bases, leaving 12 bases between the germline ends. Germline V gene lookup returns CDR1 PRHDT and CDR2 FYEKMQ (reference sequence). The CDR3 covers 14 residues. In DNA form, the CDR3 reads TGTGCCAGCATGGCCGTTACTATGAACACTGAAGCTTTCTTT. Translating it yields CASMAVTMNTEAFF.

CDR3 nucleotide sequence: TGTGCCAGCAGCGCCCTACAGGGGGCCAAGACTGAAGCTTTCTTT. Its protein product is CASSALQGAKTEAFF. This chain joins TRBV9 and TRBJ1-1, with 9 positions matching TRBD1. CDR3 size: 15 residues. Germline V gene data show CDR1 as SGDLS and CDR2 as YYNGEE. V lost 3 bases, J lost 5 bases, and 8 bases stayed unmatched.

This sequence joins TRBV7-6 and TRBJ2-7; 9 bases agree with TRBD1. CDR3 size: 16 residues. Germline V CDR1 and CDR2: SGHVS, FNYEAQ. The V and J ends lost 5 bases and 1 base, in that order; junction bases with no gene match: 9. The DNA for the CDR3 is TGTGCCAGCAGCCAAACTCTACAGGGGGCGTCCTACGAGCAGTACTTC. It is translated as CASSQTLQGASYEQYF.

Here the CDR3 DNA reads TGTGCCAGCAGCATCGGAGCAGGGAGCTCCTACGAGCAGTACTTC. It codes for CASSIGAGSSYEQYF. This chain joins TRBV5-4 and TRBJ2-5; tentatively, D is TRBD1 or TRBD2 (5 bases each). The assigned J gene may be wrong: the sequence end matches TRBJ2-7 better. Germline V CDR1 and CDR2: SGHNT, YYREEE (reference sequence). The CDR3 length is 15 residues.

The chain uses TRBV9 and TRBJ1-2; no reliable D call. V was pared by 4 bases and J by 4 bases, with 17 bases between. CDR1 is SGDLS and CDR2 is YYNGEE in the germline V gene. This CDR3 region has 15 residues. This CDR3 is CASSSETFIPYGYTF. The CDR3 DNA reads as TGTGCCAGCAGCTCCGAGACATTCATTCCCTATGGCTACACCTTC.

The V gene is TRBV4-1, the J gene TRBJ2-7, with D unclear. Germline CDR1 and CDR2: MGHRA and YSYEKL. The germline V and J ends were trimmed by 3 bases and 6 bases, with 9 bases remaining between them. The CDR3 has 12 amino acids. The CDR3 sequence is CASSQIPPEQYF. CDR3 bases: TGCGCCAGCAGCCAGATCCCCCCCGAGCAGTACTTC.

Concerning this clone: Distinct nucleotide sequences in the sample also encode this CDR3. This sequence joins TRBV4-1 and TRBJ2-3; D is unresolved. The CDR3 has 15 amino acids. Germline V lookup: CDR1 MGHRA, CDR2 YSYEKL. Trimming removed 0 bases from V and 0 bases from J, with 7 bases in between. CDR3 bases: TGCGCCAGCAGCCAAGAATCGTCTAGCACAGATACGCAGTATTTT. It specifies CASSQESSSTDTQYF.

This chain uses TRBV11-3 with TRBJ2-2; 8 bases line up with TRBD1. Looked up from germline, CDR1 is SGHNT and CDR2 is YENEEA. The CDR3 is 16 amino acids. J was trimmed by 4 bases and V by 5 bases; bases with no gene match: 9. CDR3 DNA sequence: TGTGCCAGCAGCCTGGGGCCAGGACAGGGCACCGGGGAGCTGTTTTTT. Encoded protein: CASSLGPGQGTGELFF. Together with reference TRBV11-3 and TRBJ2-2, the CDR3 gives the full variable domain: EAGVVQSPRYKIIEKKQPVAFWCNPISGHNTLYWYLQNLGQGPELLIRYENEEAVDDSQLPKDRFSAERLKGVDSTLKIQPAELGDSAVYLCASSLGPGQGTGELFFGEGSRLTVL.

The rearrangement joins TRBV29-1 to TRBJ2-7, with unresolved D. The V gene lost 3 bases and the J gene lost 0 bases, with 12 bases spanning the gap. There are 14 residues in the CDR3. Germline V CDR1 and CDR2: SQVTM, ANQGSEA. The CDR3 region is CSVEGSSDSYEQYF. In nucleotides, the CDR3 is TGCAGCGTTGAGGGGTCAAGCGACTCCTACGAGCAGTACTTC.

The rearrangement uses TRBV9 and TRBJ1-2, with D possibly matching TRBD1 (5 bases). V was clipped by 0 bases and J by 4 bases, with 13 bases between them. Germline V lookup: CDR1 SGDLS, CDR2 YYNGEE. This CDR3 region has 15 residues. In DNA form, the CDR3 reads TGTGCCAGCAGCGTAGCTGGGGGGAATCGCTATGGCTACACCTTC. Its protein is CASSVAGGNRYGYTF.

This chain uses TRBV6-6 with TRBJ2-3; D not certain. Trimming left V 3 bases short and J 5 bases short, with 12 bases between. This CDR3 has 14 residues. Germline-derived CDR1 and CDR2 are MNHNY and SVGAGI (reference sequence). CDR3 loop: CASSYVEQQDTQYF. The CDR3 nucleotides are TGTGCCAGCAGTTATGTAGAACAGCAAGATACGCAGTATTTT.